This passage covers 27 T cell receptor beta chains from one sample sequenced in a study of blood T cell repertoires in COVID-19. The data were produced by immunoSEQ multiplex PCR, yet TCRdb's version contains in-frame clones alone and is incomplete. The profile shows about 110,000 clones, about three quarters of them singletons. The source material was peripheral blood. These TCRs come from a woman between 35 and 50 years old with acute or convalescent COVID-19.

The V and J genes are TRBV5-1 and TRBJ1-2; D is uncertain. This CDR3 has 13 residues. CDR1 and CDR2 from the germline V gene are SGHRS and YFSETQ. Trimming left V 5 bases short and J 1 base short, with 9 bases between. The CDR3 nucleotides read TGCGCCAGCAGGTATCAGGATAACTATGGCTACACCTTC. Translation gives CASRYQDNYGYTF.

J is TRBJ2-2 and V is TRBV29-1; 8 bases fit TRBD1. With 7 bases clipped from V and 1 base from J, the junction kept 5 bases outside the gene matches. Germline CDR1 reads SQVTM; CDR2 reads ANQGSEA. CDR3 size: 14 residues. CDR3 region: CSAKGQGNTGELFF. As DNA, the CDR3 is TGCAGCGCAAAAGGACAGGGGAACACCGGGGAGCTGTTTTTT.

The chain uses TRBV30 and TRBJ1-1; D remains unclear. Trimming removed 0 bases at V and 6 bases at J, with 14 bases between. The V gene's germline CDR1 is GTSNPN and CDR2 SVGIG (reference sequence). This CDR3 comprises 14 residues. The CDR3 sequence is CAWSVPSGYAEAFF. For the CDR3, the DNA is TGTGCCTGGAGTGTACCATCGGGATATGCTGAAGCTTTCTTT.

V usage is TRBV4-1 and J usage is TRBJ2-3; no reliable D call. The CDR3 is 13 residues long. The ends were cut back, 1 base at V and 4 bases at J, with 6 bases in the middle. In germline, CDR1 is MGHRA, CDR2 YSYEKL. CDR3 region: CASSQVGADTQYF. As DNA, the CDR3 is TGCGCCAGCAGCCAAGTGGGCGCAGATACGCAGTATTTT.

This chain uses TRBV6-6 with TRBJ1-2, with D possibly matching TRBD1 (5 bases). CDR1 is MNHNY, CDR2 SVGAGI, per germline (reference sequence). The CDR3 covers 16 residues. V lost 5 bases and J 0 bases, leaving 16 bases between the germline ends. CDR3 DNA sequence: TGTGCCAGCAGTACCATAACAGGCCTAGCTAACTATGGCTACACCTTC. Residues: CASSTITGLANYGYTF.

This clone came up once. The gene calls are TRBV12-3 or TRBV12-4 and TRBJ1-2, with no clear D. The CDR3 is 13 residues long. V dropped 6 bases and J dropped 5 bases, with 13 bases sitting between them. CDR3 bases: TGTGCCAGCAGCCTACGGGGAGGATATGGCTACACCTTC. Protein product: CASSLRGGYGYTF.

The chain carries TRBV12-3 or TRBV12-4 and TRBJ1-4; no definite D call. The CDR3 is 11 residues long. Trimming removed 4 bases from V and 7 bases from J, with 4 bases in between. For the CDR3, the DNA is TGTGCCAGCAGTTCCAGTGAAAAACTGTTTTTT. Translated, it gives CASSSSEKLFF.

The rearrangement links TRBV4-1 to TRBJ2-7; no definite D call. Trimming removed 3 bases from V and 4 bases from J, with 10 bases in between. CDR1 is MGHRA, CDR2 YSYEKL, per germline. The CDR3 sequence is 13 residues long. The CDR3: CASSHSVLYEQYF. The CDR3 DNA is TGCGCCAGCAGCCATTCCGTGTTATACGAGCAGTACTTC.

The rearrangement links TRBV6-5 to TRBJ1-1, with a possible D match to TRBD1 (6 bases). CDR1 and CDR2 (germline): MNHEY, SVGAGI. V lost 6 bases and J 1 base, leaving 9 bases between the germline ends. This CDR3 has 13 residues. CDR3 residues: CASRWTANTEAFF. CDR3 nucleotides: TGTGCCAGCAGATGGACAGCGAACACTGAAGCTTTCTTT.

The rearrangement uses TRBV2 and TRBJ1-3, with 8 positions matching TRBD1. The CDR3 extends over 13 amino acids. The V segment lost 8 bases and the J segment 11 bases; nucleotides outside the gene matches: 11. The germline gives CDR1 SNHLY, CDR2 FYNNEI. CDR3 amino acids: CASGTTGVAAIYF. The CDR3 region has the DNA TGTGCCAGCGGAACGACAGGGGTAGCGGCCATATATTTT.

CDR3 residues: CASTGTGNIQYF. Here the CDR3 DNA reads TGTGCCAGCACCGGGACAGGAAACATTCAGTACTTC. This rearrangement joins TRBV28 to TRBJ2-4, with 8 positions matching TRBD1. The CDR3 has 12 amino acids. Germline CDR1 is MDHEN and CDR2 is SYDVKM. V gave up 7 bases and J gave up 6 bases; unmatched junction bases: 2.

This chain connects TRBV18 to TRBJ1-1; TRBD1 aligns across 7 bases. CDR1 and CDR2 (germline): KGHSH, LQKENI. J lost 1 base, V lost 3 bases, and 2 bases had no gene match. The CDR3 length is 14 residues. For the CDR3, the DNA is TGTGCCAGCTCACCTGACAGGGCGAACACTGAAGCTTTCTTT. Amino acids: CASSPDRANTEAFF.

V gene TRBV29-1 combines with J gene TRBJ2-1, with TRBD2 identical over 10 bases. After removal of 5 bases from V and 5 bases from J, the junction contained 9 bases not matched to a gene. Germline assignment: CDR1 SQVTM and CDR2 ANQGSEA. The CDR3 is 15 amino acids. The CDR3 sequence is CSVIVERGGNNEQFF. The CDR3 bases are TGCAGCGTTATCGTCGAGCGGGGGGGAAACAATGAGCAGTTCTTC.

The chain combines TRBV7-7 with TRBJ2-7, with 8 bases that match TRBD1. This CDR3 has 14 amino acids. Germline CDR1 SSHAT, CDR2 FNYEAQ (reference sequence). V lost 1 base and J lost 5; bases outside the gene matches: 4. CDR3 nucleotides: TGTGCCAGCAGCTTAGGGACAGGGTTCGACGAGCAGTACTTC. Translating it yields CASSLGTGFDEQYF.

This chain joins TRBV6-6 and TRBJ1-3; D not resolved. Germline lookup yields CDR1 MNHNY and CDR2 SVGAGI (reference sequence). This CDR3 has 15 residues. V was shortened by 5 bases and J by 0 bases, with 11 bases between the two germline ends. CDR3 amino acids: CASSTGLNSGNTIYF. The CDR3 nucleotides read TGTGCCAGCAGTACGGGTCTAAACTCTGGAAACACCATATATTTT.

The J gene is TRBJ1-4, the V gene TRBV7-2; D might be TRBD1 (6 bases). The CDR3 extends over 13 amino acids. Trimming took 2 bases from V and 8 from J, leaving 9 bases between them. CDR1 is SGHTA, CDR2 FQGNSA, per germline. The CDR3: CASSLQGREKLFF. The DNA for the CDR3 is TGTGCCAGCAGCTTACAGGGGCGCGAAAAACTGTTTTTT.

This clone showed up just a few times. The chain carries TRBV6-6 and TRBJ1-2; 8 nucleotides match TRBD1. The CDR3 consists of 16 residues. V gave up 5 bases and J gave up 5 bases; unmatched junction bases: 13. In germline, CDR1 is MNHNY, CDR2 SVGAGI (reference sequence). This CDR3 reads CASSRQGSVLGYGYTF. In nucleotides, the CDR3 is TGTGCCAGCAGTCGACAGGGGAGCGTTTTGGGTTATGGCTACACCTTC.

The chain recombines TRBV23-1 with TRBJ1-5; 8 bases line up with TRBD1. TRBV23-1 falls under the ORF class, with uncertain function. The trim removed 3 bases at V and 5 bases at J, leaving 6 bases unmatched. The CDR3 is 15 amino acids. The CDR3 region is CASSHAQGVDQPQHF. The CDR3 bases are TGCGCCAGCAGTCACGCACAGGGGGTGGATCAGCCCCAGCATTTT.

The chain has TRBV3-1 (or the pseudogene TRBV3-2) and TRBJ1-1; D call uncertain. The CDR3 totals 12 residues. The V end lost 1 base, the J end lost 7 bases, and 7 bases lay between the germline ends. Per germline, CDR1 LGHDT and CDR2 YNNKEL (reference sequence). CDR3 in amino acids: CASSQAAGEAFF. In nucleotides, the CDR3 is TGTGCCAGCAGCCAAGCTGCGGGTGAAGCTTTCTTT.

The table lists this clone with a count of one. The rearrangement joins TRBV19 to TRBJ1-1; D is possibly TRBD1 (6 bases). V lost 5 bases to trimming and J lost 1 base, with 14 bases between them. The CDR3 consists of 15 residues. From germline, CDR1 is LNHDA and CDR2 SQIVND (reference sequence). The CDR3 DNA follows: TGTGCCAGTAGTGATAGACCACAGGGGAACACTGAAGCTTTCTTT. This sequence encodes CASSDRPQGNTEAFF.

V is TRBV2 and J is TRBJ2-3; 9 positions agree with TRBD2. The V gene's germline CDR1 is SNHLY and CDR2 FYNNEI. The CDR3 sequence is 17 residues long. Losses at the gene ends were 5 bases for V and 5 bases for J; bases not matched to a gene: 14. CDR3 region: CASSWRTGGGAGDTQYF. The CDR3 DNA reads as TGTGCCAGCAGTTGGAGGACTGGCGGGGGGGCTGGAGATACGCAGTATTTT.

The DNA for the CDR3 is TGTGCCAGCAGCTCAAACCTCGGGACAGGGCTCAATCAGCCCCAGCATTTT. Its protein product is CASSSNLGTGLNQPQHF. This chain connects TRBV7-2 to TRBJ1-5, with 9 bases fitting TRBD1. Germline V gives CDR1 SGHTA, CDR2 FQGNSA. Losses at the gene ends were 4 bases for V and 3 bases for J; bases not matched to a gene: 10. The CDR3 contains 17 residues. The full variable domain, in which reference TRBV7-2 and TRBJ1-5 provide the parts outside the CDR3, is GAGVSQSPSNKVTEKGKDVELRCDPISGHTALYWYRQSLGQGLEFLIYFQGNSAPDKSGLPSDRFSAERTGGSVSTLTIQRTQQEDSAVYLCASSSNLGTGLNQPQHFGDGTRLSIL.

This chain joins TRBV4-3 and TRBJ2-2, with TRBD1 matching 10 bases. This CDR3 contains 17 residues. V lost 0 bases to trimming and J lost 6 bases; unmatched junction nucleotides: 7. Germline V gives CDR1 LGHNA, CDR2 YSLEER. CDR3 coding DNA: TGCGCCAGCAGCCAAGAATTTCGGACAGGGGGTCCCGGGGAGCTGTTTTTT. Encoded protein: CASSQEFRTGGPGELFF.

V usage is TRBV4-1 and J usage is TRBJ1-2; 7 bases agree with TRBD1. CDR1 and CDR2 (germline): MGHRA, YSYEKL. J was trimmed by 4 bases and V by 3 bases; bases with no gene match: 11. The CDR3 has 16 amino acids. This CDR3 is CASSQRQGEPSYGYTF. Here the CDR3 DNA reads TGCGCCAGCAGCCAGAGACAGGGCGAACCCTCCTATGGCTACACCTTC.

The chain links TRBV6-1 to TRBJ2-1, with a weak D call TRBD1 (5 bases). The CDR3 spans 15 residues. CDR1 is MNHNS, CDR2 SASEGT, per germline. Trimming stripped 0 bases from V and 4 bases from J, with 10 bases between. The CDR3, as DNA: TGTGCCAGCAGTGAAGCAGGGGCTCTATACAATGAGCAGTTCTTC. This gives the protein CASSEAGALYNEQFF.

The chain uses TRBV2 and TRBJ2-1; 7 bases map to TRBD2. The CDR3 is made up of 12 amino acids. Germline-derived CDR1 and CDR2 are SNHLY and FYNNEI. With 6 bases clipped from V and 8 bases from J, the junction kept 4 bases outside the gene matches. CDR3 residues: CASRDRGDEQFF. The DNA of the CDR3 is TGTGCCAGCAGGGACCGGGGGGATGAGCAGTTCTTC. Based on the CDR3 plus reference TRBV2 and TRBJ2-1, the full variable domain is EPEVTQTPSHQVTQMGQEVILRCVPISNHLYFYWYRQILGQKVEFLVSFYNNEISEKSEIFDDQFSVERPDGSNFTLKIRSTKLEDSAMYFCASRDRGDEQFFGPGTRLTVL.

This clone was recorded only once. V gene TRBV4-3 combines with J gene TRBJ2-3; a possible D gene is TRBD1 (5 bases). The germline V gene encodes CDR1 LGHNA and CDR2 YSLEER. Trimming left V 0 bases short and J 2 bases short, with 15 bases between. CDR3 length: 17 amino acids. The CDR3 region has the DNA TGCGCCAGCAGCCAAGATACCCCAGGTGGGGCCACAGATACGCAGTATTTT. Its translation: CASSQDTPGGATDTQYF.